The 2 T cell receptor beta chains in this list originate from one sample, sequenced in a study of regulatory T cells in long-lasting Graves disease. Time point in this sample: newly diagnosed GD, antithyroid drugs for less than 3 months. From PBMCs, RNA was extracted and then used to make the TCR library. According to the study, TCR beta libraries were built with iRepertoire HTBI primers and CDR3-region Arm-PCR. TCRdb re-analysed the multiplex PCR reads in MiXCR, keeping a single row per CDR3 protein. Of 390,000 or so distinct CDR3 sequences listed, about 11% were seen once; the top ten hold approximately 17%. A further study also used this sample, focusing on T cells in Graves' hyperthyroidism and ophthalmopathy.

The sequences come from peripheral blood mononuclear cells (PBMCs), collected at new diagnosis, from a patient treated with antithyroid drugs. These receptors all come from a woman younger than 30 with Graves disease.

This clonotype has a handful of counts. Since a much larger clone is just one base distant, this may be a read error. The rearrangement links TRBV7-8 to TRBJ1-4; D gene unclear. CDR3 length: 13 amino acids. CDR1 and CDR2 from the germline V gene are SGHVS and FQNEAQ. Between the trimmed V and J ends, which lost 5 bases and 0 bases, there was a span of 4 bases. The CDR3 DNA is TGTGCCAGCAGCCCTTCAACTAATGAAAAACTGTTTTTT. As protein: CASSPSTNEKLFF.

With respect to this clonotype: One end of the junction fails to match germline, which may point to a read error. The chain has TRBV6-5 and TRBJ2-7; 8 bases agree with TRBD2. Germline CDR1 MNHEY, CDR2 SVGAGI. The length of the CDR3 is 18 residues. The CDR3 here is CASSYFKLLSGTSYERYF. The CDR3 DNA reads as TGTGCCAGCAGTTACTTTAAGCTCCTTAGCGGGACCTCCTACGAGCGGTACTTC.